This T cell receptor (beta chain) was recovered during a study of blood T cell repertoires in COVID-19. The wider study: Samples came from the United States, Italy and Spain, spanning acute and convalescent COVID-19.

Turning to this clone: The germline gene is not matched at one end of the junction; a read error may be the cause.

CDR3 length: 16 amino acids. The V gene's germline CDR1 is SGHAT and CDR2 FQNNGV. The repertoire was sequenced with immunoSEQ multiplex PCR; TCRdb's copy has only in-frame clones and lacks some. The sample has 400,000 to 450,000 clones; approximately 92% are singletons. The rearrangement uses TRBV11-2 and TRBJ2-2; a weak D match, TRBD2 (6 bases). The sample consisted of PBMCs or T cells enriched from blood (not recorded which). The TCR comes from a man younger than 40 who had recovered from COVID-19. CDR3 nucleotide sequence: TGTGCCAGCAACTTAGGAGGGTCACCCAACACCGGGGAGCTGTTTTTT. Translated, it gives CASNLGGSPNTGELFF.